One and the same sample provided the 19 T cell receptor beta chains below, sequenced in a study of T cells in localized non-small cell lung cancer (dated by TCRdb to 2018 to 2021). Library method: the immunoSEQ multiplex PCR assay. Drawn from immuneACCESS, this table holds only the in-frame rearrangements with V and J called that TCRdb kept. Clones are partly lost; checked studies trace under half to an unresolved V gene and leave the rest unexplained. For this sample the table gives tens of thousands of clones, of which around 80% were detected only once. Roughly 31% of the sample comes from the top ten. Specimen: peripheral blood, collected before any cancer treatment. The receptor set was obtained from a male donor aged 60 or older with stage II squamous cell lung carcinoma.

The V call is TRBV11-2, the J call TRBJ1-2; D unclear. The ends were cut back, 1 base at V and 5 bases at J, with 8 bases in the middle. The CDR3 has 13 amino acids. Germline V CDR1 and CDR2: SGHAT, FQNNGV. For the CDR3, the DNA is TGTGCCAGCAGCTTAGGGACCGCTTATGGCTACACCTTC. It yields the protein CASSLGTAYGYTF. Combining the CDR3 with reference TRBV11-2 and TRBJ1-2 gives the whole variable domain EAGVAQSPRYKIIEKRQSVAFWCNPISGHATLYWYQQILGQGPKLLIQFQNNGVVDDSQLPKDRFSAERLKGVDSTLKIQPAKLEDSAVYLCASSLGTAYGYTFGSGTRLTVV.

The chain uses TRBV28 and TRBJ1-1; 7 positions agree with TRBD1. This CDR3 contains 15 residues. CDR1 is MDHEN and CDR2 is SYDVKM in the germline V gene. J lost 3 bases, V lost 1 base, and 5 bases had no gene match. This chain's CDR3 is CASSLLGQGDTEAFF. Written as DNA, the CDR3 is TGTGCCAGCAGTTTATTGGGCCAGGGGGACACTGAAGCTTTCTTT.

The chain joins TRBV9 to TRBJ2-5, with D unclear. CDR1 is SGDLS, CDR2 YYNGEE, per germline. The CDR3 has 13 residues. Trimming removed 2 bases at V and 5 bases at J, with 10 bases between. The CDR3 protein is CASSVGAWETQYF. In DNA form, the CDR3 reads TGTGCCAGCAGCGTCGGAGCGTGGGAGACCCAGTACTTC.

A few counts support this clone. This chain uses TRBV19 with TRBJ1-2; D not certain. Germline values: CDR1 LNHDA, CDR2 SQIVND (reference sequence). The CDR3 is 10 amino acids. Trimming cost V 10 bases and J 7 bases, with 10 bases left between them. Written as DNA, the CDR3 is TGTGCCACCCGGGCGTTTGGCTACACCTTC. It is translated as CATRAFGYTF. Filled out from reference TRBV19 and TRBJ1-2, the complete variable domain reads DGGITQSPKYLFRKEGQNVTLSCEQNLNHDAMYWYRQDPGQGLRLIYYSQIVNDFQKGDIAEGYSVSREKKESFPLTVTSAQKNPTAFYLCATRAFGYTFGSGTRLTVV.

This clone showed up just once. The V gene is TRBV30, the J gene TRBJ1-3; 9 positions agree with TRBD1. The CDR3 is 19 amino acids. Losses at the gene ends were 2 bases for V and 0 bases for J; bases not matched to a gene: 14. Germline lookup yields CDR1 GTSNPN and CDR2 SVGIG (reference sequence). The CDR3 reads CAWSPPGQGLGLSGNTIYF. The CDR3, as DNA: TGTGCCTGGAGTCCTCCGGGACAGGGACTTGGGCTCTCTGGAAACACCATATATTTT.

The chain links TRBV6-6 to TRBJ1-1, with D uncertain. V was pared by 4 bases and J by 3 bases, with 9 bases between. Germline CDR1 MNHNY, CDR2 SVGAGI (reference sequence). The CDR3 is 13 amino acids. The CDR3 here is CASSFFQDTEAFF. DNA of the CDR3: TGTGCCAGCAGTTTCTTTCAGGACACTGAAGCTTTCTTT.

The chain couples TRBV5-1 to TRBJ1-4, with D possibly being TRBD1 (6 bases). Germline values: CDR1 SGHRS, CDR2 YFSETQ. Trimming removed 1 base from V and 4 bases from J, with 11 bases in between. The CDR3 has 15 amino acids. CDR3 in amino acids: CASSLSGVGNEKLFF. The CDR3 DNA follows: TGCGCCAGCAGCTTGTCAGGGGTGGGTAATGAAAAACTGTTTTTT.

This chain joins TRBV10-3 and TRBJ2-2; TRBD2 agrees at 7 bases. In germline, CDR1 is ENHRY, CDR2 SYGVKD. The V gene end was trimmed by 6 bases and the J gene end by 4 bases; junction bases not matched to a gene: 8. The CDR3 is 15 amino acids. The CDR3 sequence: CAIRTGGGSTGELFF. DNA of the CDR3: TGTGCCATCAGAACGGGAGGAGGGTCCACCGGGGAGCTGTTTTTT.

This clone turned up a few times. The rearrangement links TRBV5-1 to TRBJ2-6; no firm D call. Germline V gene lookup returns CDR1 SGHRS and CDR2 YFSETQ. V shed 0 bases and J shed 13 bases, with 8 bases lying between them. The CDR3 covers 12 residues. The CDR3 DNA sequence: TGCGCCAGCAGCTTGGATGGGCGAGTCCTGACTTTC. Protein: CASSLDGRVLTF.

The chain combines TRBV15 with TRBJ1-4; D uncertain. CDR3 length equals 14 residues. Germline loops: CDR1 LNHNV, CDR2 YYDKDF (reference sequence). Trimming took 3 bases from V and 7 from J, leaving 12 bases between them. The CDR3 region is CATSRPSRGEKLFF. The CDR3 DNA follows: TGTGCCACCAGCAGGCCCTCTAGAGGTGAAAAACTGTTTTTT.

The V and J genes are TRBV10-3 and TRBJ2-7, with D hard to call. The CDR3 sequence is 12 residues long. V was shortened by 6 bases and J by 6 bases, with 12 bases between the two germline ends. The germline CDR1 and CDR2 sequences are ENHRY and SYGVKD. CDR3: CAIRGRVAEQYF. The CDR3 DNA is TGTGCCATCAGGGGAAGGGTGGCCGAGCAGTACTTC.

This chain uses TRBV28 with TRBJ1-1; TRBD1 might be the D (5 bases). Germline values: CDR1 MDHEN, CDR2 SYDVKM. There are 14 residues in the CDR3. V lost 3 bases and J 2 bases, leaving 10 bases between the germline ends. In DNA form, the CDR3 reads TGTGCCAGCAGTTTCTTCGACAGCAACACTGAAGCTTTCTTT. As protein: CASSFFDSNTEAFF. Supplemented by reference TRBV28 and TRBJ1-1, the full variable domain reads DVKVTQSSRYLVKRTGEKVFLECVQDMDHENMFWYRQDPGLGLRLIYFSYDVKMKEKGDIPEGYSVSREKKERFSLILESASTNQTSMYLCASSFFDSNTEAFFGQGTRLTVV.

V and J are TRBV19 and TRBJ1-1; D is unclear. This CDR3 contains 14 residues. CDR1 LNHDA and CDR2 SQIVND come from the germline V gene (reference sequence). Trimming took off 5 bases at V and 1 base at J, with 11 bases between the two ends. The CDR3 here is CASSPGPRNTEAFF. For the CDR3, the DNA is TGTGCCAGTAGTCCCGGGCCTCGGAACACTGAAGCTTTCTTT.

By share, this clone ranks as large. This chain joins TRBV13 and TRBJ1-1; maybe TRBD1 (5 bases). V was shortened by 5 bases and J by 4 bases, with 8 bases between the two germline ends. Germline V lookup: CDR1 PRHDT, CDR2 FYEKMQ (reference sequence). There are 12 residues in the CDR3. This CDR3 reads CASSPDSTEAFF. In DNA, the CDR3 is TGTGCCAGCAGCCCTGACAGCACTGAAGCTTTCTTT.

The chain uses TRBV7-8 and TRBJ1-6, with D possibly matching TRBD1 (5 bases). The germline V gene encodes CDR1 SGHVS and CDR2 FQNEAQ. CDR3 length: 14 residues. Trimming cost V 1 base and J 10 bases, with 11 bases left between them. The CDR3 region is CASSLVQGRSPLHF. The CDR3 DNA reads TGTGCCAGCAGCTTAGTGCAGGGACGGTCACCCCTCCACTTT.

The V call is TRBV5-5, the J call TRBJ2-5, with TRBD2 identical over 9 bases. Germline CDR1 reads SGHKS; CDR2 reads YYEKEE (reference sequence). CDR3 length: 16 amino acids. V gave up 4 bases and J gave up 3 bases; unmatched junction bases: 10. CDR3: CASSPVAGGGKETQYF. The CDR3 bases are TGTGCCAGCAGCCCCGTGGCGGGAGGGGGGAAAGAGACCCAGTACTTC.

The gene calls are TRBV7-2 and TRBJ1-1; weak D call: TRBD1 (6 bases). In germline, CDR1 is SGHTA, CDR2 FQGNSA. The CDR3 has 16 residues. Trimming left V 5 bases short and J 0 bases short, with 16 bases between. The CDR3 sequence is CASSPNRVGMNTEAFF. CDR3 DNA: TGTGCCAGCAGCCCAAACAGGGTCGGGATGAACACTGAAGCTTTCTTT.

The chain joins TRBV19 to TRBJ1-1; TRBD1 matches at 7 bases. From germline, CDR1 is LNHDA and CDR2 SQIVND (reference sequence). With V trimmed by 2 bases and J by 11 bases, 2 bases remained unmatched. CDR3 size: 11 residues. The CDR3 is CASSITGVAFF. The CDR3 bases are TGTGCCAGTAGTATAACAGGGGTGGCTTTCTTT.

This clone was found once. The chain joins TRBV5-1 to TRBJ2-7; D gene ambiguous. V lost 1 base and J 4 bases, leaving 9 bases between the germline ends. Germline V lookup: CDR1 SGHRS, CDR2 YFSETQ. The CDR3 loop spans 13 amino acids. CDR3 in DNA: TGCGCCAGCAGCTTGTTAGTGGGTTACGAGCAGTACTTC. Protein sequence: CASSLLVGYEQYF.